This entry concerns a single TCR beta chain. This clonotype was seen at least ten times. Its antigen specificity is not known. No base qualities exist here, and no much larger clone lies one base off it. The data were taken from a study of Graves' ophthalmopathy and Graves' hyperthyroidism (dated by TCRdb to the late 2010s). For the wider study: Hyperthyroidism was defined as stable when no progression to ophthalmopathy occurred within 18 months of follow-up. To explore V-J signatures that separate ophthalmopathy from hyperthyroidism, a discovery set of more than 95 patients was enrolled, consisting of approximately 44 with ophthalmopathy and approximately 57 with stable hyperthyroidism. In total, some 140 blood samples were TCR-sequenced: some 40 ophthalmopathy, about 75 hyperthyroidism and about 17 hyperthyroidism-to-ophthalmopathy patients. The independent validation cohort included about 19 hyperthyroidism patients plus 17 patients who later progressed from hyperthyroidism to ophthalmopathy. T-cell repertoires of thyroid tissue and blood were compared in six or seven hyperthyroidism patients. To tell Graves' ophthalmopathy apart from Graves' hyperthyroidism, and to predict which patients would progress to ophthalmopathy, the study relied on TCR beta repertoire signatures. After sampling, hyperthyroidism patients received methimazole starting at 30 mg daily, and ophthalmopathy patients received high-dose intravenous methylprednisolone. General study outcomes and caveats: Ophthalmopathy was separated from stable hyperthyroidism by the 13-signature model with 87.88% sensitivity and 81.08% specificity in cross-validation and with 80%/75% in the test set. In validation, the model predicted ophthalmopathy progression with 55% to 71% sensitivity and around 72% specificity; about a dozen predicted patients were CT-confirmed with GO in a median of roughly 6.8 months. Sample size was not statistically predetermined, and group allocation was not concealed from the investigators. Most expanded thyroid clonotypes with frequency above 0.001 were also detected in blood, suggesting blood repertoires may reflect the thyroid immune response.

TCR beta CDR3 regions were amplified from RNA transcripts for repertoire sequencing. A first-round RT-PCR used HTBI primers with the Qiagen OneStep RT-PCR kit, followed by a second-round multiplex PCR, size selection and purification. Libraries were sequenced paired-end with 100 bp reads on an Illumina HiSeq2000. Processing in the source paper ran as follows. SOAPnuke was used to process the reads, removing any read that contained adapters or uncalled bases, had a mean Phred below 15, or lacked an exact match to the constant primer or identifier. COPE v1.2.5 was used to merge high-quality paired reads. Each unique nucleotide sequence was treated as a clonotype, and MiTCR v1.1 was used to align the clonotypes to the IMGT TRB V, D and J references. The analysis was limited to V-J combinations with a frequency above 0.0001, which together covered 99% to 99.2% of the repertoires. For each V-J combination, a TCR clonal expansion and chaos score was defined as F50 clonal expansion divided by the chaos observed in the TCRdist matrix. Welch's t-statistics and random forest were used to narrow the features down to 13 V-J combinations, which were then fed into a naive Bayes classifier. Thyroid-blood repertoire similarity was quantified with the Morisita-Horn index. Through fastp at Q25 and MiXCR, TCRdb rebuilt clones from the public reads, retaining in-frame beta chains. All rows with the same CDR3 protein become a single entry with the most common DNA and genes. V and J calls and clone size were set by TCRdb, not the authors. This sample gives some 1.1 million distinct CDR3 sequences in total; 35% to 45% of them show up just once. Roughly 11% of the sample comes from the top ten.

Hyperthyroidism patients were newly diagnosed, were aged 18 to 65 years, and had a disease duration under 2 months. Patients were excluded if they had other autoimmune diseases, uncontrolled infections, pregnancy or lactation. Clinical symptoms, serum thyroxine, TRAb, thyroid ultrasound and orbital computed tomography formed the basis of the diagnosis. Total RNA was extracted with Trizol reagent and quality-checked on an Agilent 2100 Bioanalyzer. V ends up 5 bases short and J 3 bases short, with an unmatched junction base count of 7. Inclusive of the bounding cysteine and phenylalanine, the CDR3 is 13 residues long. Only the CDR3 part of the read is kept: 39 bases, read in frame from the first base. The germline V gene specifies SQVTM as CDR1 and ANQGSEA as CDR2.

The sample taken for sequencing was peripheral blood or thyroid tissue (not recorded which). The chain links TRBV29-1 with TRBJ2-7; 7 bases in between match TRBD1. The origin of this receptor is an adult man with Graves' hyperthyroidism. Read as DNA, the sequence is TGCAGCGTTAGCTCGGGACAGTACTACGAGCAGTACTTC. It encodes CSVSSGQYYEQYF.